This TCR beta chain was retrieved from a study of regulatory T cells in long-lasting Graves disease. As for time point: newly diagnosed GD, antithyroid drugs for less than 3 months. From PBMCs, RNA was extracted and then used to make the TCR library. This clonotype was found many times. CDR3-region Arm-PCR and iRepertoire HTBI primers produced the TCR beta libraries. TCRdb passed the multiplex PCR reads through MiXCR, listing each CDR3 protein once. The sample shows about 540,000 distinct CDR3 sequences, roughly 13% of them seen only once. There are 13 residues in the CDR3. The germline V gene has CDR1 SGHRS and CDR2 YFSETQ. V was cut by 2 bases and J by 5 bases, with 11 bases left in between. The sample was also linked to a second study, of T cells in Graves' hyperthyroidism and ophthalmopathy.

The material was peripheral blood mononuclear cells (PBMCs), obtained at new diagnosis, from a patient treated with antithyroid drugs. The sequence came from a man aged 25 to 40 with Graves disease. The chain has TRBV5-1 and TRBJ2-7; perhaps TRBD1 as D (5 bases). The CDR3, as DNA: TGCGCCAGCAGCTTACAGGCCTCGGACGAGCAGTACTTC. It yields the protein CASSLQASDEQYF. Full variable domain (missing parts from reference TRBV5-1 and TRBJ2-7): KAGVTQTPRYLIKTRGQQVTLSCSPISGHRSVSWYQQTPGQGLQFLFEYFSETQRNKGNFPGRFSGRQFSNSRSEMNVSTLELGDSALYLCASSLQASDEQYFGPGTRLTVT.